This TCR beta chain emerged from a study of blood T cell repertoires in COVID-19. Authors' processing steps: The authors estimated nucleated cell counts from reference gene primer amplification. Data came from immunoSEQ multiplex PCR; TCRdb stores just in-frame clones and leaves some out. For V, J and clone size, that table is used; D and trimming come from the DNA. The profile shows 80,000 to 95,000 clones, 70% to 90% of them singletons. The sequenced sample consisted of peripheral blood. The sequence came from a human donor in a cohort sampled during active COVID-19.

Here the CDR3 DNA reads TGTGCCAGTAGTACTAGCGGAACCACAGATACGCAGTATTTT. It encodes CASSTSGTTDTQYF. This chain joins TRBV19 and TRBJ2-3; 7 bases fit TRBD2. Germline V CDR1 and CDR2: LNHDA, SQIVND (reference sequence). Trimming cost V 4 bases and J 2 bases; bases outside gene matches: 3. The CDR3 spans 14 residues. The full variable domain, its missing parts supplied by reference TRBV19 and TRBJ2-3, is DGGITQSPKYLFRKEGQNVTLSCEQNLNHDAMYWYRQDPGQGLRLIYYSQIVNDFQKGDIAEGYSVSREKKESFPLTVTSAQKNPTAFYLCASSTSGTTDTQYFGPGTRLTVL.